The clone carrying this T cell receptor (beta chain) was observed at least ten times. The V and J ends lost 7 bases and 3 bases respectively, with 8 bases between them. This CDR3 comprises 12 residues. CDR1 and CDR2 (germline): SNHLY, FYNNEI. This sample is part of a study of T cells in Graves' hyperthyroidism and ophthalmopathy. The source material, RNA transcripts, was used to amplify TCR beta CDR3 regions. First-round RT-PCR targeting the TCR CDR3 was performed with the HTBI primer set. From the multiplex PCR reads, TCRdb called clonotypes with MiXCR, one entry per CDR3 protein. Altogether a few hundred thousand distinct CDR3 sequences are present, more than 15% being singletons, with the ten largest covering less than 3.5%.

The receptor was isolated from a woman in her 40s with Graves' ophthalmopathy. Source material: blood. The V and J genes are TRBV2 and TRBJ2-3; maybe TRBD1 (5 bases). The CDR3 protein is CASIGVTDTQYF. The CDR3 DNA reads TGTGCCAGCATAGGGGTTACAGATACGCAGTATTTT.